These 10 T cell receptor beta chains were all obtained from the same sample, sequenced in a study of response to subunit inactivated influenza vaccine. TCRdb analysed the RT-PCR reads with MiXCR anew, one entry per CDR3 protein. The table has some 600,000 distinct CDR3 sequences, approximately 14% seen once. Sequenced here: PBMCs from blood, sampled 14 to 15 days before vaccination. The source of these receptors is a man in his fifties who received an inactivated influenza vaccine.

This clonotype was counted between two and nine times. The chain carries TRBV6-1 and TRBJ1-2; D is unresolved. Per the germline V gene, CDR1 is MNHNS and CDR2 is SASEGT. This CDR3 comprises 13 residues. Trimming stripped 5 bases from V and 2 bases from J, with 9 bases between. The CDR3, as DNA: TGTGCCAGCAGTCCCTCAGCAAACTATGGCTACACCTTC. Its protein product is CASSPSANYGYTF.

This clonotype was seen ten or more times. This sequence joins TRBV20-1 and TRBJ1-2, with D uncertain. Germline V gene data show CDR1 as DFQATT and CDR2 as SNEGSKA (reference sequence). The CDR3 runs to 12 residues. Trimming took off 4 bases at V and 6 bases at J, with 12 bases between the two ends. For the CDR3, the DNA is TGCAGTGCTATAGATGGTCTAAATGGCTACACCTTC. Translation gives CSAIDGLNGYTF.

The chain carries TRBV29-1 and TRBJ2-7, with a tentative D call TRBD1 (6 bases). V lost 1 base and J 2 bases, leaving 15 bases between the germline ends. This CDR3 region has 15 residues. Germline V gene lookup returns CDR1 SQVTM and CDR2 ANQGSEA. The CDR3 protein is CSVEATWGQTYEQYF. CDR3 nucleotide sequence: TGCAGCGTTGAAGCTACCTGGGGGCAAACCTACGAGCAGTACTTC.

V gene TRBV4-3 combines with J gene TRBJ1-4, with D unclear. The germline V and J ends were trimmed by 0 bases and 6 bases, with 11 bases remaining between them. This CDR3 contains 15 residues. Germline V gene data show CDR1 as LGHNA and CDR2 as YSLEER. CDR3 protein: CASSQEWVVDEKLFF. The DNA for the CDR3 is TGCGCCAGCAGCCAAGAATGGGTAGTGGATGAAAAACTGTTTTTT.

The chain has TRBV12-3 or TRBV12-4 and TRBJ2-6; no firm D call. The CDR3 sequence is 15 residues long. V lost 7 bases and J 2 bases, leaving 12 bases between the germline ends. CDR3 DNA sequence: TGTGCCAGCACCTGGACGGGTGCTGGGGCCAACGTCCTGACTTTC. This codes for CASTWTGAGANVLTF.

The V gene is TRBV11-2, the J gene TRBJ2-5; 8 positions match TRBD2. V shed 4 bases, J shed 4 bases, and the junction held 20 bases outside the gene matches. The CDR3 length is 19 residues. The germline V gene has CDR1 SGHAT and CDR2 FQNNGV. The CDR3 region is CASSYNSLAAGGGGETQYF. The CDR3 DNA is TGTGCCAGCAGCTACAATTCCCTAGCGGCGGGGGGAGGCGGAGAGACCCAGTACTTC.

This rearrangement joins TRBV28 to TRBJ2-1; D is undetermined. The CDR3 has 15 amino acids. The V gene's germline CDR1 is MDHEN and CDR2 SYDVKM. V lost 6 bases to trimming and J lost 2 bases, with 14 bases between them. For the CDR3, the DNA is TGTGCCAGCAGCACCGGTTCCACACCCTACAATGAGCAGTTCTTC. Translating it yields CASSTGSTPYNEQFF.

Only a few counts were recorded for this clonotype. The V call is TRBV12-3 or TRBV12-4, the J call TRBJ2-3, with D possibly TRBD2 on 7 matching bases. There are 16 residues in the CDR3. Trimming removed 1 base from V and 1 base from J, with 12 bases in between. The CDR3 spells CASSLEGGGGTDTQYF. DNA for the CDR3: TGTGCCAGCAGTTTAGAAGGGGGGGGGGGCACAGATACGCAGTATTTT.

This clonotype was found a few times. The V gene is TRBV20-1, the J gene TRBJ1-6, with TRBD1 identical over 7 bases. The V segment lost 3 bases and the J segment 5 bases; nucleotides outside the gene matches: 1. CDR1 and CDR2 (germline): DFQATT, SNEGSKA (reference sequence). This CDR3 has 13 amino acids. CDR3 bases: TGCAGTGCTAGCGGACAGGATAATTCACCCCTCCACTTT. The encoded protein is CSASGQDNSPLHF.

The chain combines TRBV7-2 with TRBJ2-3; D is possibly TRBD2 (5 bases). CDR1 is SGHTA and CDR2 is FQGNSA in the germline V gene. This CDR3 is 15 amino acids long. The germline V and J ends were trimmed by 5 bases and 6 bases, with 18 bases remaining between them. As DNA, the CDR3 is TGTGCCAGCAGCCCAGTCGGGGTTGAGACTGATACGCAGTATTTT. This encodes CASSPVGVETDTQYF.